The 11 T cell receptor beta chains below come from one sample, sequenced in a study of PD-1 blockade in classical Hodgkin lymphoma. The data were produced by immunoSEQ multiplex PCR, yet TCRdb's version contains in-frame clones alone and is incomplete. The data hold 31,000 or so clones, with about four fifths observed a single time. Described time point: cycle 4 day 1 (C4D1), after more than 5 weeks of nivolumab. Relapse was seen in all patients after autologous stem cell transplantation, and brentuximab vedotin exposure was variable. The source material was peripheral blood mononuclear cells (PBMCs), sampled before the fourth cycle of nivolumab. The source of these receptors is a human donor with classical Hodgkin lymphoma.

This chain joins TRBV5-8 and TRBJ1-2; no clear D gene. Germline V lookup: CDR1 SGHTS, CDR2 YDEGEE. The CDR3 has 15 amino acids. V lost 0 bases, J lost 3 bases, and 12 bases lay in between. The CDR3 here is CASSLVVRYDYGYTF. The CDR3, as DNA: TGTGCCAGCAGCTTGGTTGTCAGATACGACTATGGCTACACCTTC.

V and J are TRBV7-2 and TRBJ1-4; D not resolved. The CDR3 is made up of 14 amino acids. Germline values: CDR1 SGHTA, CDR2 FQGNSA. V lost 1 base and J 8 bases, leaving 11 bases between the germline ends. CDR3 amino acids: CASSLGARGEKLFF. DNA for the CDR3: TGTGCCAGCAGCTTAGGAGCCCGGGGAGAAAAACTGTTTTTT.

The genes are TRBV19 and TRBJ2-7; 7 bases fit TRBD1. The trim removed 7 bases at V and 4 bases at J, leaving 7 bases unmatched. The CDR3 sequence is 13 residues long. Per germline, CDR1 LNHDA and CDR2 SQIVND (reference sequence). This chain's CDR3 is CASMGDSVYEQYF. CDR3 bases: TGTGCCAGTATGGGGGACAGTGTTTACGAGCAGTACTTC.

The rearrangement uses TRBV11-3 and TRBJ1-5; D call uncertain. Trimming stripped 4 bases from V and 10 bases from J, with 14 bases between. The CDR3 covers 13 residues. Germline values: CDR1 SGHNT, CDR2 YENEEA. CDR3 nucleotide sequence: TGTGCCAGCAGCTCGGCGCCGGATCGACCCCAGCATTTT. It yields the protein CASSSAPDRPQHF.

The J gene is TRBJ1-4, the V gene TRBV6-6, with D unclear. This CDR3 spans 14 amino acids. CDR1 and CDR2 from the germline V gene are MNHNY and SVGAGI (reference sequence). V shed 2 bases and J shed 7 bases, with 11 bases lying between them. CDR3 sequence: CASSYLFVFEKLFF. Written as DNA, the CDR3 is TGTGCCAGCAGTTACCTCTTCGTGTTTGAAAAACTGTTTTTT.

This clone has just one count. V and J are TRBV6-5 and TRBJ1-1; TRBD1 matches at 7 bases. CDR1 is MNHEY and CDR2 is SVGAGI in the germline V gene. The junction had 0 bases not matched to a gene; V was cut back by 0 bases and J by 8 bases. This CDR3 spans 12 amino acids. The CDR3 protein is CASSYSQGEAFF. The CDR3 DNA reads TGTGCCAGCAGTTACTCACAGGGGGAAGCTTTCTTT.

This clone was recorded once. The chain is built from TRBV28 and TRBJ2-3, with 10 positions matching TRBD2. Germline CDR1 is MDHEN and CDR2 is SYDVKM. This CDR3 has 13 amino acids. Trimming cost V 5 bases and J 4 bases; bases outside gene matches: 0. CDR3 residues: CASSLAGADTQYF. The CDR3 DNA sequence: TGTGCCAGCAGTCTAGCGGGAGCAGATACGCAGTATTTT.

The chain has TRBV9 and TRBJ2-1; 9 nucleotides align to TRBD2. The junction had 7 bases not matched to a gene; V was cut back by 0 bases and J by 6 bases. This CDR3 spans 16 amino acids. Looked up from germline, CDR1 is SGDLS and CDR2 is YYNGEE. CDR3 nucleotide sequence: TGTGCCAGCAGCGTAGATGCGGGAGGGCCGTTCAATGAGCAGTTCTTC. It is translated as CASSVDAGGPFNEQFF.

The chain carries TRBV28 and TRBJ2-1; unclear D gene. Trimming took 7 bases from V and 0 from J, leaving 13 bases between them. This CDR3 has 15 amino acids. CDR1 MDHEN and CDR2 SYDVKM come from the germline V gene. The CDR3 sequence is CASTPSLRSYNEQFF. For the CDR3, the DNA is TGTGCCAGCACCCCCAGCCTCCGCTCCTACAATGAGCAGTTCTTC.

The sample holds one count of this clone. The chain uses TRBV19 and TRBJ2-5; 7 bases are a match to TRBD2. V lost 2 bases and J lost 5; bases outside the gene matches: 17. This CDR3 region has 18 residues. The germline gives CDR1 LNHDA, CDR2 SQIVND (reference sequence). CDR3 nucleotide sequence: TGTGCCAGTAGTATAAGTTGGGGATCAGAGGGGCGGGAGGAGACCCAGTACTTC. Translating gives CASSISWGSEGREETQYF.

This chain joins TRBV28 and TRBJ1-1; tentative D call: TRBD1 (6 bases). The CDR3 has 13 residues. The germline V gene encodes CDR1 MDHEN and CDR2 SYDVKM. Trimming left V 4 bases short and J 4 bases short, with 10 bases between. Here the CDR3 reads CASSSGVITEAFF. CDR3 bases: TGTGCCAGCAGTTCAGGGGTTATCACTGAAGCTTTCTTT.